The source of this TCR beta chain is a study of CD8 T cells in Susac syndrome. RNA amounts of about 0.5 to 1 ug underwent reverse transcription with random hexamers. The CDR3 of TCR beta was amplified by immunoSEQ multiplex PCR across 54 Vbeta and 13 Jbeta. In TCRdb, the immunoSEQ multiplex PCR reads were re-called with MiXCR into one record per CDR3 protein. The sample includes 130,000 to 150,000 distinct CDR3 sequences, around 94% of them seen just once. From blood CD8+ and CD4+ T cells, TCR beta sequences were generated. In contrast to the negatively isolated CD8+ and CD4+ T cells, TEMRA cells were FACS-enriched. This clonotype was observed a few times. Its antigen remains unknown. Whole-study findings and limits: That the number of individuals in its TCR sequencing and HLA analysis was relatively small was acknowledged by the study.

The receptor was isolated from a human donor in good health. The sample was CD8+ T cells from PBMCs.

The CDR3 region is CSARENNEQFF. As DNA, the CDR3 is TGCAGTGCTAGAGAGAACAATGAGCAGTTCTTC. The gene calls are TRBV20-1 and TRBJ2-1; D is uncertain. Germline CDR1 is DFQATT and CDR2 is SNEGSKA (reference sequence). The V end lost 0 bases, the J end lost 5 bases, and 2 bases lay between the germline ends. The CDR3 spans 11 residues.